These 10 T cell receptor beta chains were sequenced from one sample in a study of a mutant IDH1 vaccine in newly diagnosed glioma. Time point of the sample: week 11, during vaccination. The vaccine gave 300 ug of a 20-mer mutant IDH1 peptide subcutaneously per dose. The data were produced by immunoSEQ multiplex PCR, yet TCRdb's version contains in-frame clones alone and is incomplete. The repertoire includes roughly 70,000 clones, roughly 83% of them detected once, and around 8.2% sits in the top ten. For these receptors, no antigen is known. Sequencing was performed on PBMCs, taken from a glioma patient whose treatment included an IDH1 peptide vaccine. The receptors come from a woman in her fifties or sixties with glioma.

This chain uses TRBV7-9 with TRBJ1-1; D is possibly TRBD1 (5 bases). This CDR3 is 14 amino acids long. Trimming took off 3 bases at V and 1 base at J, with 9 bases between the two ends. Germline loops: CDR1 SEHNR, CDR2 FQNEAQ (reference sequence). The CDR3 loop reads CASSLGPQNTEAFF. The CDR3 DNA reads as TGTGCCAGCAGCTTGGGACCGCAGAACACTGAAGCTTTCTTT.

The V and J genes are TRBV6-1 and TRBJ1-5; TRBD1 is a possible D gene (6 bases). The CDR3 covers 13 residues. Between the trimmed V and J ends, which lost 3 bases and 6 bases, there was a span of 9 bases. Germline V gene sequence: CDR1 MNHNS, CDR2 SASEGT. CDR3 nucleotides: TGTGCCAGCAGTGAGTGGACAGTTCAGCCCCAGCATTTT. It yields the protein CASSEWTVQPQHF.

This clone was seen only a few times. The chain joins TRBV9 to TRBJ2-7; 9 bases match TRBD1. Losses at the gene ends were 3 bases for V and 1 base for J; bases not matched to a gene: 5. This CDR3 spans 15 amino acids. CDR1 is SGDLS and CDR2 is YYNGEE in the germline V gene. The CDR3 DNA follows: TGTGCCAGCAGCGCCGGGACAGGGTTTTCCTACGAGCAGTACTTC. Amino acid sequence: CASSAGTGFSYEQYF.

The chain carries TRBV14 and TRBJ2-2, with D maybe TRBD1 (5 bases). Germline V lookup: CDR1 SGHDN, CDR2 FVKESK. V gave up 1 base and J gave up 8 bases, with 11 bases separating them. This CDR3 has 14 amino acids. DNA for the CDR3: TGTGCCAGCAGCCAAGTGGGGCCCGATGGGGAGCTGTTTTTT. Translation: CASSQVGPDGELFF.

The V and J genes are TRBV29-1 and TRBJ2-1; unclear D gene. Trimming took off 4 bases at V and 1 base at J, with 17 bases between the two ends. Germline loops: CDR1 SQVTM, CDR2 ANQGSEA. The length of the CDR3 is 16 residues. In nucleotides, the CDR3 is TGCAGCGTTGTCGGGCCCCACCGGGCGTCCTACAATGAGCAGTTCTTC. Translated, it gives CSVVGPHRASYNEQFF.

The chain links TRBV11-3 to TRBJ1-2; D is uncertain. The CDR3 is 13 residues long. Trimming removed 5 bases at V and 5 bases at J, with 12 bases between. CDR1 and CDR2 (germline): SGHNT, YENEEA. CDR3 bases: TGTGCCAGCAGCCTCCGGGAGAATTATGGCTACACCTTC. Its protein product is CASSLRENYGYTF.

The chain couples TRBV9 to TRBJ2-3, with TRBD2 matching 8 bases. Losses at the gene ends were 3 bases for V and 2 bases for J; bases not matched to a gene: 8. This CDR3 region has 16 residues. The germline gives CDR1 SGDLS, CDR2 YYNGEE. The CDR3 DNA sequence: TGTGCCAGCAGCGCCACTAGCGGAACAACCACAGATACGCAGTATTTT. It codes for CASSATSGTTTDTQYF.

The genes are TRBV25-1 and TRBJ2-5; possibly TRBD1 for D (6 bases). V lost 3 bases to trimming and J lost 7 bases, with 15 bases between them. CDR1 and CDR2 from the germline V gene are MGHDK and SYGVNS. The CDR3 contains 14 residues. The DNA for the CDR3 is TGTGCCAGCAGTGATGGGGGCGGTTTAGGGACCCAGTACTTC. The encoded protein is CASSDGGGLGTQYF.

The rearrangement joins TRBV19 to TRBJ2-3; D may correspond to TRBD1 or TRBD2 (5 bases each). Looked up from germline, CDR1 is LNHDA and CDR2 is SQIVND (reference sequence). Trimming removed 7 bases at V and 1 base at J, with 15 bases between. The CDR3 consists of 15 residues. The CDR3 coding sequence is TGTGCCAGTACCCCCGAGGGCAGGGGCACAGATACGCAGTATTTT. Its translation: CASTPEGRGTDTQYF.

A remark on this clone: Other nucleotide sequences from this sample produce the same CDR3. The V call is TRBV9, the J call TRBJ2-3; a weak D match, TRBD2 (6 bases). The CDR3 is made up of 15 amino acids. Germline assignment: CDR1 SGDLS and CDR2 YYNGEE. Deletions cut 1 base from V and 1 base from J, with 10 bases between. The CDR3 reads CASSVRRGGTDTQYF. The CDR3, as DNA: TGTGCCAGCAGCGTACGACGCGGGGGCACAGATACGCAGTATTTT.